Listed below are T cell receptor beta chains from one sample, sequenced in a study of immune evolution from preneoplasia to lung adenocarcinoma. The method was immunoSEQ multiplex PCR; TCRdb's version includes in-frame clones alone and lacks a portion of them. Here the sample spans thousands of clones, 81% being singletons. The sample consisted of FFPE normal lung tissue adjacent to the tumor. The source is a person between 50 and 69 years old with lung adenocarcinoma. Both conserved end residues are part of each CDR3. Each record gives: D gene, J gene, clone size, V gene, CDR3 DNA, CDR3 protein. D genes are given only for firm matches. Where a row states a size, it is once, few, many or the class of an expanded clone; other rows omit it.

D gene: .; J gene: TRBJ1-1; clone size: .; V gene: TRBV11-2; CDR3 DNA: TGTGCCAGCAGCTTAGATTGGGCACTCAGGGACACTGAAGCTTTCTTT; CDR3 protein: CASSLDWALRDTEAFF
D gene: TRBD1; J gene: TRBJ2-7; clone size: .; V gene: TRBV10-3; CDR3 DNA: TGTGCCATCGCCCCAGGGACAGGGGTGTACGAGCAGTACTTC; CDR3 protein: CAIAPGTGVYEQYF
D gene: TRBD1; J gene: TRBJ2-1; clone size: .; V gene: TRBV7-9; CDR3 DNA: TGTGCCAGCAGCCGTTGGGGGGGACAGGGTTCTTTTAATGAGCAGTTCTTC; CDR3 protein: CASSRWGGQGSFNEQFF
D gene: .; J gene: TRBJ2-2; clone size: .; V gene: TRBV6-1; CDR3 DNA: TGTGCCAGCCGGTTCCAGGACGGGGAGCTGTTTTTT; CDR3 protein: CASRFQDGELFF
D gene: .; J gene: TRBJ2-3; clone size: .; V gene: TRBV11-3; CDR3 DNA: TGTGCCAGCAGCTTAAGAATGACAGATACGCAGTATTTT; CDR3 protein: CASSLRMTDTQYF
D gene: .; J gene: TRBJ2-3; clone size: .; V gene: TRBV19; CDR3 DNA: TGTGCCAGTAGTATCAGTGGGACGGCCTCTAGCACAGATACGCAGTATTTT; CDR3 protein: CASSISGTASSTDTQYF
D gene: .; J gene: TRBJ1-1; clone size: once; V gene: TRBV29-1; CDR3 DNA: TGCAGCGCGATGACAGTGATGAACACTGAAGCTTTCTTT; CDR3 protein: CSAMTVMNTEAFF
D gene: .; J gene: TRBJ2-1; clone size: .; V gene: TRBV5-4; CDR3 DNA: TGTGCCAGCAGCTTGGCGGTGGAGGGGAGATACAATGAGCAGTTCTTC; CDR3 protein: CASSLAVEGRYNEQFF
D gene: .; J gene: TRBJ2-5; clone size: .; V gene: TRBV5-1; CDR3 DNA: TGCGCCAGCAGCTTTGGACAGCAAGAGACCCAGTACTTC; CDR3 protein: CASSFGQQETQYF
D gene: TRBD1; J gene: TRBJ1-1; clone size: .; V gene: TRBV9; CDR3 DNA: TGTGCCAGCAGCGCCCGACAGGGAACAGCGACTGAAGCTTTCTTT; CDR3 protein: CASSARQGTATEAFF
D gene: .; J gene: TRBJ1-5; clone size: few; V gene: TRBV7-2; CDR3 DNA: TGTGCCAGCAGGGGAGCCGGGCAGCCCCAGCATTTT; CDR3 protein: CASRGAGQPQHF
D gene: TRBD2; J gene: TRBJ2-7; clone size: .; V gene: TRBV5-6; CDR3 DNA: TGTGCCAGCAGCTCCCGGACTAGCGGGCTTATCTTCTACGAGCAGTACTTC; CDR3 protein: CASSSRTSGLIFYEQYF
D gene: .; J gene: TRBJ2-7; clone size: .; V gene: TRBV30; CDR3 DNA: TGTGCCTGGAGGCGACAGGTGTACTCCTACGAGCAGTACTTC; CDR3 protein: CAWRRQVYSYEQYF
D gene: .; J gene: TRBJ2-3; clone size: once; V gene: TRBV7-7; CDR3 DNA: TGTGCCAGCAGCGATATTTCGCGTACGCAGTATTTT; CDR3 protein: CASSDISRTQYF
D gene: .; J gene: TRBJ2-3; clone size: .; V gene: TRBV5-1; CDR3 DNA: TGCGCCAGCAGCATGGACAGCGGCACAGATACGCAGTATTTT; CDR3 protein: CASSMDSGTDTQYF
D gene: .; J gene: TRBJ2-1; clone size: few; V gene: TRBV18; CDR3 DNA: TGTGCCAGCTCAGGGGTCGGGGGCTACAATGAGCAGTTCTTC; CDR3 protein: CASSGVGGYNEQFF
D gene: TRBD1; J gene: TRBJ1-2; clone size: .; V gene: TRBV30; CDR3 DNA: TGTGCCTGGCGTTCGAGACAGGGGGCTAATGGCTACACCTTC; CDR3 protein: CAWRSRQGANGYTF
D gene: TRBD1; J gene: TRBJ2-7; clone size: .; V gene: TRBV6-5; CDR3 DNA: TGTGCCAGCAGTTACTCAGGACAGGCTTCGCAGCAGTACTTC; CDR3 protein: CASSYSGQASQQYF